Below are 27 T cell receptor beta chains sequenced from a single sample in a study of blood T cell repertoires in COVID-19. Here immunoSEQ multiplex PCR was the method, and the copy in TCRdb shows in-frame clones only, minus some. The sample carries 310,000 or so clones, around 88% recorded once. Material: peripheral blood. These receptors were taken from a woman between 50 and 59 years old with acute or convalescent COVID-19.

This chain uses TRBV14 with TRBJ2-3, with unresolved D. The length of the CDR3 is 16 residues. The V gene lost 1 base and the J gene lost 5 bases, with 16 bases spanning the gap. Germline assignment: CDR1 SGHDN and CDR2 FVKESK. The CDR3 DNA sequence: TGTGCCAGCAGCCAAGTGACGCGACTGGAAATAGATACGCAGTATTTT. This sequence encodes CASSQVTRLEIDTQYF.

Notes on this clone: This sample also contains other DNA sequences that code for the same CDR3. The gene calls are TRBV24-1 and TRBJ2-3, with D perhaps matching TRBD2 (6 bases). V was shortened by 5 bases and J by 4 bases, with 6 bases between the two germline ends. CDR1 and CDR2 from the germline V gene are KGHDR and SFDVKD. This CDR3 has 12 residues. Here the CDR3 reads CATSGGADTQYF. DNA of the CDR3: TGTGCCACCAGTGGGGGGGCAGATACGCAGTATTTT.

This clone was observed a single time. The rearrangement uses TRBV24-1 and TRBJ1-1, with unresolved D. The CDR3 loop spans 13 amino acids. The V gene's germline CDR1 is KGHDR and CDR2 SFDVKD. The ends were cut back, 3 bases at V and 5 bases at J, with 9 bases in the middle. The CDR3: CATSDGGKTEAFF. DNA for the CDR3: TGTGCCACCAGTGATGGCGGGAAGACTGAAGCTTTCTTT.

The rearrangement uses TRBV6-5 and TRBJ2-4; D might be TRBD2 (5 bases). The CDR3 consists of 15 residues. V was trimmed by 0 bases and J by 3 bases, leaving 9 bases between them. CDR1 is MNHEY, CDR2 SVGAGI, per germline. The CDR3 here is CASSYSNRDKNIQYF. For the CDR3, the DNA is TGTGCCAGCAGTTACTCGAACCGGGACAAAAACATTCAGTACTTC.

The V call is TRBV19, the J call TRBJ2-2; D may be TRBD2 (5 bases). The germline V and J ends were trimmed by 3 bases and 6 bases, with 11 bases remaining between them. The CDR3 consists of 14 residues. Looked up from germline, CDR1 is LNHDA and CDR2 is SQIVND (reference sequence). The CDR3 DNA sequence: TGTGCCAGTAGTATTAATGAGGGCGCCGGGGAGCTGTTTTTT. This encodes CASSINEGAGELFF.

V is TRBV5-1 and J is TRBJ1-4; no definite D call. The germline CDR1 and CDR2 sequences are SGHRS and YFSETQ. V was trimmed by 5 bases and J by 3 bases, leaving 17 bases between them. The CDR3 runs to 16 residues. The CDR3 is CASRPQDTPANEKLFF. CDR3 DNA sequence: TGCGCCAGCAGGCCCCAAGACACACCGGCTAATGAAAAACTGTTTTTT.

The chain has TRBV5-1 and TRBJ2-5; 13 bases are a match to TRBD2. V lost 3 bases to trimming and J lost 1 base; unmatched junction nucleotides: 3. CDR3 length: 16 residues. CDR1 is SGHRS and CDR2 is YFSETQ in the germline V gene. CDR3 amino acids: CASSYRLAGGQETQYF. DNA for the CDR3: TGCGCCAGCAGCTATAGACTAGCGGGGGGCCAAGAGACCCAGTACTTC.

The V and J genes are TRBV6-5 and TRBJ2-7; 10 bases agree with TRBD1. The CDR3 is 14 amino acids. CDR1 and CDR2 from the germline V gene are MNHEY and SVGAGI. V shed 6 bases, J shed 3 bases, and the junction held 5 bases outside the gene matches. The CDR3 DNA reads TGTGCCAGCAGCTACCGGGACAGGGGCTACGAGCAGTACTTC. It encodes CASSYRDRGYEQYF.

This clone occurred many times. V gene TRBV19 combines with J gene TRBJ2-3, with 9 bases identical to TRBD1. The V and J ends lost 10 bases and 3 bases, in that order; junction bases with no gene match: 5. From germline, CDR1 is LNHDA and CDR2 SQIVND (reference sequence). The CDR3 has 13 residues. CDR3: CATRDRGTDTQYF. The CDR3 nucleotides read TGTGCCACCCGAGACAGGGGGACAGATACGCAGTATTTT.

This CDR3 is CAIRDAGRTGYNEQFF. CDR3 nucleotides: TGTGCCATCAGAGACGCCGGGAGGACAGGGTACAATGAGCAGTTCTTC. This rearrangement joins TRBV10-3 to TRBJ2-1; possibly TRBD1 for D (8 bases). Germline values: CDR1 ENHRY, CDR2 SYGVKD. This CDR3 has 16 amino acids. Trimming took off 6 bases at V and 4 bases at J, with 19 bases between the two ends.

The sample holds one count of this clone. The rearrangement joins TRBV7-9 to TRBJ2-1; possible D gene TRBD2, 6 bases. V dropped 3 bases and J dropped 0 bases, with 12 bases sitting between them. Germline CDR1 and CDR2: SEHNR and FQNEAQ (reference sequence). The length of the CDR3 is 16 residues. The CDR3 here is CASSLGGRFSYNEQFF. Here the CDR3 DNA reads TGTGCCAGCAGCTTGGGGGGACGTTTCTCCTACAATGAGCAGTTCTTC.

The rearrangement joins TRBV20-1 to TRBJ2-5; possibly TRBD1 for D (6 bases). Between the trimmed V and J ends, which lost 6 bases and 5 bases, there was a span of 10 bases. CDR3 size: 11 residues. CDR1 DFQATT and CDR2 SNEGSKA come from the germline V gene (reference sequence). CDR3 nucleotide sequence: TGCAGTGCAGACCAGGGGGAGACCCAGTACTTC. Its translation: CSADQGETQYF.

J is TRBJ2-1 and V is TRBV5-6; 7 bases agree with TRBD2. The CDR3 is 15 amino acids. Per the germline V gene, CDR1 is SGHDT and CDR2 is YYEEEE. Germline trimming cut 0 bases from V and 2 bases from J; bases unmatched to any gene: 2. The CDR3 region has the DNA TGTGCCAGCAGCTTGGTCAGCGGGGCCTACAATGAGCAGTTCTTC. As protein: CASSLVSGAYNEQFF.

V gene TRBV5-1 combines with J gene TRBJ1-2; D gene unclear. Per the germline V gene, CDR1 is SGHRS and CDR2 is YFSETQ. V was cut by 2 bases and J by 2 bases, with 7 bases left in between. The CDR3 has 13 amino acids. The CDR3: CASSLTQNYGYTF. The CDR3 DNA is TGCGCCAGCAGCTTAACACAGAACTATGGCTACACCTTC.

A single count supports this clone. CDR3 loop: CSVEGTGGGNGYTF. In DNA form, the CDR3 reads TGCAGCGTTGAAGGGACAGGGGGTGGGAATGGCTACACCTTC. The chain is built from TRBV29-1 and TRBJ1-2, with 10 nucleotides matching TRBD1. Germline CDR1 is SQVTM and CDR2 is ANQGSEA. With 1 base clipped from V and 6 bases from J, the junction kept 5 bases outside the gene matches. This CDR3 comprises 14 residues.

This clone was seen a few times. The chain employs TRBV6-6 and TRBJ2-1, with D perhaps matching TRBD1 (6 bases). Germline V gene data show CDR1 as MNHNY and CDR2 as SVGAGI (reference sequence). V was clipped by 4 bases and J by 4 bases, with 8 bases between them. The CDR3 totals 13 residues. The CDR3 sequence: CASSLDSYNEQFF. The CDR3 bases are TGTGCCAGCAGTTTGGACAGTTACAATGAGCAGTTCTTC.

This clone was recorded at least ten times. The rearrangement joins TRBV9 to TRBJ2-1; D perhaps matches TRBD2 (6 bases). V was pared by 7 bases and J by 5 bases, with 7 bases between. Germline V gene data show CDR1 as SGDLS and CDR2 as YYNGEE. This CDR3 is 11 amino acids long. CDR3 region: CASAGNNEQFF. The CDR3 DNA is TGTGCCAGCGCGGGAAACAATGAGCAGTTCTTC.

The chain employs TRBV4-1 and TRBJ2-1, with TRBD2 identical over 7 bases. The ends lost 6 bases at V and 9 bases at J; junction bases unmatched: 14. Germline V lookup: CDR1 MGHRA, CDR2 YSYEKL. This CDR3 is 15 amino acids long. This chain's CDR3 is CASSPAGWEGSEQFF. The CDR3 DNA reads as TGCGCCAGCAGTCCGGCGGGGTGGGAGGGAAGTGAGCAGTTCTTC.

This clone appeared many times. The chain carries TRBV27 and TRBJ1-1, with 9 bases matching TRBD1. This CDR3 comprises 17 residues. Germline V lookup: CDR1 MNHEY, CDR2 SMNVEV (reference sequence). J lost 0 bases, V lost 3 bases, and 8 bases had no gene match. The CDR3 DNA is TGTGCCAGCAGTTTTCGGACAGGGGCCACGATGAACACTGAAGCTTTCTTT. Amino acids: CASSFRTGATMNTEAFF.

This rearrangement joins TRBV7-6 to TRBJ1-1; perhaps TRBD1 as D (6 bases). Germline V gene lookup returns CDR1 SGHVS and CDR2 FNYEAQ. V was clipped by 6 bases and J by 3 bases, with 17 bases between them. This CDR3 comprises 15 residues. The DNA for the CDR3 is TGTGCCAGCAGTTTCCCTCAGGGGATGGACACTGAAGCTTTCTTT. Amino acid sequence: CASSFPQGMDTEAFF.

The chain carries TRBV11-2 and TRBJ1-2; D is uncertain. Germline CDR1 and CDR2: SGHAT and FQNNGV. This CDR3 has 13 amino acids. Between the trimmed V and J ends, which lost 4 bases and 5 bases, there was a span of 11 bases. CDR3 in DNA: TGTGCCAGCAGCTCAACATCTTTATATGGCTACACCTTC. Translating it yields CASSSTSLYGYTF.

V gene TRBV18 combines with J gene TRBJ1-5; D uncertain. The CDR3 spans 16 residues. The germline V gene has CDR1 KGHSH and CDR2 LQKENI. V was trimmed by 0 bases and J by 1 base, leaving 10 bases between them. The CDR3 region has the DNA TGTGCCAGCTCACCACCGCTAGTCTGGAGCAATCAGCCCCAGCATTTT. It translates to CASSPPLVWSNQPQHF.

CDR3 loop: CASSLGDDYNEQFF. As DNA, the CDR3 is TGCGCCAGCAGCTTGGGCGATGACTACAATGAGCAGTTCTTC. The chain couples TRBV5-1 to TRBJ2-1; D ambiguous. The germline CDR1 and CDR2 sequences are SGHRS and YFSETQ. The V end was cut by 0 bases, the J end by 3 bases, with 7 bases between. This CDR3 has 14 amino acids.

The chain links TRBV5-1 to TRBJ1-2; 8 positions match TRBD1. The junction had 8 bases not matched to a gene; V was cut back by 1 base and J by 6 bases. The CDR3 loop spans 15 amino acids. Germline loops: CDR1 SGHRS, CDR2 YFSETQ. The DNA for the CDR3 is TGCGCCAGCAGCTTGTTGACAGGGGAAGAGGATGGCTACACCTTC. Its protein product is CASSLLTGEEDGYTF.

The CDR3 bases are TGCAGCGTTGAGACAGGGGACGGTTTCAGTCAGCCCCAGCATTTT. Translated, it gives CSVETGDGFSQPQHF. The chain has TRBV29-1 and TRBJ1-5, with 8 bases matching TRBD1. The CDR3 has 15 residues. Per the germline V gene, CDR1 is SQVTM and CDR2 is ANQGSEA. Trimming removed 3 bases from V and 6 bases from J; junction bases left unmatched: 10.

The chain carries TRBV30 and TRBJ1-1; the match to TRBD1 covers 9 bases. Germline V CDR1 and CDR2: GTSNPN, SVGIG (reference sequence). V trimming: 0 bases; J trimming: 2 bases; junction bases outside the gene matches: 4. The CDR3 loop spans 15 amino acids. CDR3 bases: TGTGCCTGGAGTGTACGGGGACAGGGCAACACTGAAGCTTTCTTT. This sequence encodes CAWSVRGQGNTEAFF.

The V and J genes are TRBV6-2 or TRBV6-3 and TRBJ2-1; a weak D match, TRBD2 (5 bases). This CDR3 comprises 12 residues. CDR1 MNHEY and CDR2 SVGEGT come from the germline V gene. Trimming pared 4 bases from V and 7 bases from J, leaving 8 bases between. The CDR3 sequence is CASSSPGNEQFF. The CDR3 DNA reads TGTGCCAGCAGTTCTCCGGGGAATGAGCAGTTCTTC.